This T cell receptor (beta chain) was observed in a study of blood T cell repertoires in COVID-19. Overall study context: Sites across the United States, Italy and Spain contributed samples from acute and convalescent COVID-19. T cells, B-cell-depleted T cells, or PBMCs provided the cDNA or gDNA that served as material.

Seattle patients were enrolled during active infection and followed longitudinally. Sequenced by immunoSEQ multiplex PCR; TCRdb stores in-frame clones only, minus some. The table lists nearly 90,000 clones, around 90% of them singletons. The CDR3 has 14 residues. Germline V lookup: CDR1 SGHRS, CDR2 YFSETQ. Between the trimmed V and J ends, which lost 0 bases and 2 bases, there was a span of 8 bases. The sequence was collected from a young man with COVID-19, enrolled during active disease. V and J are TRBV5-1 and TRBJ1-1, with D tentatively TRBD1 (5 bases). The sample taken for sequencing was peripheral blood. CDR3 in amino acids: CASSLAGENTEAFF. CDR3 DNA sequence: TGCGCCAGCAGCTTGGCGGGGGAAAACACTGAAGCTTTCTTT.